The 17 T cell receptor beta chains given below trace back to one sample, sequenced in a study of beta chain features in type 1 diabetes. Investigators reverse transcribed all isolated RNA, so they sequenced expressed TCRB transcripts. Profiling relied on immunoSEQ multiplex PCR, and the TCRdb table lists in-frame clones only, not all of them. This repertoire shows 350,000 or so clones, 20% found once; its top ten account for under 0.05%. The sequencing input was naive CD4+ T cells from blood. The receptors come from a woman under 30 in good health.

The V call is TRBV19, the J call TRBJ1-2; weak D call: TRBD1 (6 bases). The CDR3 runs 14 residues. V dropped 3 bases and J dropped 5 bases, with 13 bases sitting between them. The germline V gene encodes CDR1 LNHDA and CDR2 SQIVND (reference sequence). CDR3 sequence reads: CASSIGGPRYGYTF. CDR3 in DNA: TGTGCCAGTAGTATCGGGGGGCCTCGGTATGGCTACACCTTC.

This clone occurred a few times. This chain joins TRBV5-4 and TRBJ2-3; 11 bases fit TRBD2. The CDR3 is made up of 17 amino acids. Trimming took 0 bases from V and 2 from J; bases not matched to a gene: 5. Germline V gene data show CDR1 as SGHNT and CDR2 as YYREEE (reference sequence). The CDR3 protein is CASSLGGTSGITDTQYF. As DNA, the CDR3 is TGTGCCAGCAGCTTGGGGGGGACTAGCGGAATCACAGATACGCAGTATTTT. The complete variable domain, with remaining parts taken from reference TRBV5-4 and TRBJ2-3, reads ETGVTQSPTHLIKTRGQQVTLRCSSQSGHNTVSWYQQALGQGPQFIFQYYREEENGRGNFPPRFSGLQFPNYSSELNVNALELDDSALYLCASSLGGTSGITDTQYFGPGTRLTVL.

This clone appeared a few times. This chain connects TRBV30 to TRBJ1-5; D is perhaps TRBD1 (6 bases). CDR1 GTSNPN and CDR2 SVGIG come from the germline V gene (reference sequence). The CDR3 sequence is 13 residues long. V shed 0 bases and J shed 6 bases, with 9 bases lying between them. CDR3 loop: CAWSVQGVQPQHF. CDR3 DNA: TGTGCCTGGAGTGTACAGGGTGTTCAGCCCCAGCATTTT.

The chain combines TRBV30 with TRBJ1-1; D is ambiguous. Trimming left V 2 bases short and J 5 bases short, with 12 bases between. The CDR3 spans 13 residues. Germline V gives CDR1 GTSNPN, CDR2 SVGIG (reference sequence). The CDR3 is CAWSSLPETEAFF. The CDR3 nucleotides read TGTGCCTGGAGTTCTCTCCCTGAGACTGAAGCTTTCTTT.

This clone was seen only a few times. The chain carries TRBV30 and TRBJ2-3, with D maybe TRBD2 (5 bases). This CDR3 is 12 amino acids long. Trimming stripped 4 bases from V and 6 bases from J, with 11 bases between. Germline loops: CDR1 GTSNPN, CDR2 SVGIG (reference sequence). CDR3 nucleotides: TGTGCCTGGACTCCCGAGCGGGATACGCAGTATTTT. Encoded protein: CAWTPERDTQYF.

The CDR3 nucleotides read TGTGCCGGGTCCCGGGACAGCTCCTACGAGCAGTACTTC. Residues: CAGSRDSSYEQYF. The rearrangement links TRBV2 to TRBJ2-7; 7 nucleotides match TRBD1. The CDR3 has 13 residues. Germline V lookup: CDR1 SNHLY, CDR2 FYNNEI. V trimming: 11 bases; J trimming: 0 bases; junction bases outside the gene matches: 7.

The chain recombines TRBV14 with TRBJ2-5; possible D gene TRBD2, 6 bases. Looked up from germline, CDR1 is SGHDN and CDR2 is FVKESK. This CDR3 has 14 amino acids. The germline V and J ends were trimmed by 1 base and 5 bases, with 11 bases remaining between them. CDR3: CASSQAGVGETQYF. The CDR3 nucleotides are TGTGCCAGCAGCCAAGCGGGAGTCGGTGAGACCCAGTACTTC.

The genes are TRBV2 and TRBJ2-1; the D gene is possibly TRBD1 (6 bases). Germline assignment: CDR1 SNHLY and CDR2 FYNNEI. The CDR3 is made up of 17 amino acids. Trimming cost V 0 bases and J 7 bases, with 19 bases left between them. This CDR3 reads CASSEARQWGLRNEQFF. In DNA, the CDR3 is TGTGCCAGCAGTGAAGCTCGTCAGTGGGGGCTGCGAAATGAGCAGTTCTTC.

The CDR3 sequence is CATRSRRGSETQYF. The CDR3 region has the DNA TGCGCCACCAGATCTAGACGCGGCTCGGAGACCCAGTACTTC. The rearrangement joins TRBV5-1 to TRBJ2-5; no clear D. CDR1 is SGHRS, CDR2 YFSETQ, per germline. V lost 9 bases to trimming and J lost 5 bases, with 20 bases between them. The CDR3 length is 14 residues.

A few counts support this clone. The J gene is TRBJ1-4, the V gene TRBV4-2, with D possibly being TRBD1 (6 bases). V was cut by 0 bases and J by 2 bases, with 13 bases left in between. Germline assignment: CDR1 LGHNA and CDR2 YNFKEQ. This CDR3 comprises 17 residues. The CDR3 sequence: CASSQDHQGLTNEKLFF. CDR3 nucleotides: TGTGCCAGCAGCCAAGATCACCAGGGGTTGACTAATGAAAAACTGTTTTTT.

In the case of this clone: One end of the junction does not line up with germline, which may come from a read error. The V and J genes are TRBV27 and TRBJ2-1, with 8 nucleotides matching TRBD2. This CDR3 is built from 16 residues. Germline CDR1 MNHEY, CDR2 SMNVEV (reference sequence). CDR3 in amino acids: CASSLSLSGAYYEQFF. The CDR3 DNA follows: TGTGCCAGCAGTTTATCGCTTAGCGGGGCCTACTATGAGCAGTTCTTC.

The chain carries TRBV18 and TRBJ1-1; TRBD1 matches 10 bases. The V segment lost 6 bases and the J segment 4 bases; nucleotides outside the gene matches: 8. Germline V gives CDR1 KGHSH, CDR2 LQKENI. The CDR3 extends over 15 amino acids. The CDR3 here is CASSPSTGGGTEAFF. The CDR3 DNA follows: TGTGCCAGCTCGCCTTCGACAGGGGGCGGCACTGAAGCTTTCTTT.

J is TRBJ1-6 and V is TRBV27; unclear D gene. Germline values: CDR1 MNHEY, CDR2 SMNVEV (reference sequence). The CDR3 has 12 residues. The ends were cut back, 3 bases at V and 5 bases at J, with 2 bases in the middle. The DNA for the CDR3 is TGTGCCAGCAGTTTCGATAATTCACCCCTCCACTTT. It encodes CASSFDNSPLHF.

The gene calls are TRBV30 and TRBJ2-7, with D perhaps matching TRBD1 (5 bases). Germline V gene data show CDR1 as GTSNPN and CDR2 as SVGIG (reference sequence). This CDR3 region has 13 residues. V lost 0 bases to trimming and J lost 6 bases, with 12 bases between them. The CDR3 sequence: CAWSVVRAGEQYF. CDR3 nucleotides: TGTGCCTGGAGTGTAGTCAGGGCTGGCGAGCAGTACTTC.

This clone was counted only a few times. The CDR3 bases are TGCGTCTCTAACCCCAATGGTACGCAGTATTTT. Its translation: CVSNPNGTQYF. The chain joins TRBV5-1 to TRBJ2-3; D remains unclear. CDR1 is SGHRS and CDR2 is YFSETQ in the germline V gene. This CDR3 region has 11 residues.

DNA for the CDR3: TGCGCCAGCAGCCAAGTACCAGGGTGGGGCGAGCAGTACTTC. It yields the protein CASSQVPGWGEQYF. The chain links TRBV4-1 to TRBJ2-7; D possibly corresponds to TRBD1 (5 bases). This CDR3 is built from 14 residues. The germline CDR1 and CDR2 sequences are MGHRA and YSYEKL. The ends were cut back, 1 base at V and 6 bases at J, with 13 bases in the middle.

This clone occurred a few times. The chain's CDR3 is CASSHYVGLQETQYF. Here the CDR3 DNA reads TGTGCCAGCAGCCATTATGTGGGACTCCAAGAGACCCAGTACTTC. This chain connects TRBV7-9 to TRBJ2-5; D might be TRBD2 (6 bases). CDR3 length: 15 residues. The germline V and J ends were trimmed by 5 bases and 1 base, with 14 bases remaining between them. Germline CDR1 and CDR2: SEHNR and FQNEAQ (reference sequence).